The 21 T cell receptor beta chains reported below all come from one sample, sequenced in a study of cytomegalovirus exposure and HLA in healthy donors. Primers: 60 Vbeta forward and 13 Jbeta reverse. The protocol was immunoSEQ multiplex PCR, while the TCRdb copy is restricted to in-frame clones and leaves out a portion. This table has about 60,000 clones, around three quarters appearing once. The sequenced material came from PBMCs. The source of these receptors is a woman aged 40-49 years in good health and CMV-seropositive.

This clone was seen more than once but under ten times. DNA for the CDR3: TGCAGTGCCGCGCGTGGCTATGGCTACACCTTC. Translated: CSAARGYGYTF. The V and J genes are TRBV20-1 and TRBJ1-2; D gene uncertain. This CDR3 region has 11 residues. V dropped 6 bases and J dropped 4 bases, with 9 bases sitting between them. Germline CDR1 DFQATT, CDR2 SNEGSKA (reference sequence).

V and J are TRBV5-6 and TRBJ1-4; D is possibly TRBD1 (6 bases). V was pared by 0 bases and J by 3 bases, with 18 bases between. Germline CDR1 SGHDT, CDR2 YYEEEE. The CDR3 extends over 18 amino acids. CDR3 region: CASSLAIQGAAANEKLFF. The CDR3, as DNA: TGTGCCAGCAGCTTGGCGATACAGGGTGCTGCGGCTAATGAAAAACTGTTTTTT.

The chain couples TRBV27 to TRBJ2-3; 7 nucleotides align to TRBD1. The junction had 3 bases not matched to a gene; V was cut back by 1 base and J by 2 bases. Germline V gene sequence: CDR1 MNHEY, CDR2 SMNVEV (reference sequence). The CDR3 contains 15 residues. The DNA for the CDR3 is TGTGCCAGCAGTTTATGGGGACAGTCCACAGATACGCAGTATTTT. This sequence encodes CASSLWGQSTDTQYF.

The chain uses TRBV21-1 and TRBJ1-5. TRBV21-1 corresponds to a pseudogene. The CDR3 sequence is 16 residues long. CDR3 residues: CASRPAGRDSNQPQHF. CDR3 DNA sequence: TGTGCCAGCAGACCTGCGGGAAGGGACAGCAATCAGCCCCAGCATTTT.

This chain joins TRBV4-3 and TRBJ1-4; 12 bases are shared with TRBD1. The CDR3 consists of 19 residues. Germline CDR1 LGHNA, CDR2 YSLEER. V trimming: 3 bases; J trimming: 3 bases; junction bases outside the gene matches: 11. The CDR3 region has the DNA TGCGCCAGCAGCCAGAACCGGGACAGGGGGCGAAAAGCTAATGAAAAACTGTTTTTT. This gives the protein CASSQNRDRGRKANEKLFF.

The CDR3 DNA sequence: TGCGCCAGCAGCTACGCGGGGCCCATGAACACTGAAGCTTTCTTT. Its translation is CASSYAGPMNTEAFF. The V gene is TRBV5-1, the J gene TRBJ1-1; D may be TRBD1 (5 bases). This CDR3 contains 15 residues. The V end lost 3 bases, the J end lost 0 bases, and 12 bases lay between the germline ends. Germline assignment: CDR1 SGHRS and CDR2 YFSETQ.

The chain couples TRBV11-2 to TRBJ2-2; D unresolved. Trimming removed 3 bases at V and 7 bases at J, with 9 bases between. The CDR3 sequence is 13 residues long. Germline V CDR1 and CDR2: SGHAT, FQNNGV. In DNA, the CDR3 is TGTGCCAGCAGCTTGCTAGAGCACGGGGAGCTGTTTTTT. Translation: CASSLLEHGELFF.

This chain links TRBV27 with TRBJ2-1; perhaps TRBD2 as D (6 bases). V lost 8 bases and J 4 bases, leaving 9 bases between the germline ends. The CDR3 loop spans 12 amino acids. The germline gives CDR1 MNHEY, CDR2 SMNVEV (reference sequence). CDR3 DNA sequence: TGTGCCAGCCAGGGAGGTTACAATGAGCAGTTCTTC. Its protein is CASQGGYNEQFF.

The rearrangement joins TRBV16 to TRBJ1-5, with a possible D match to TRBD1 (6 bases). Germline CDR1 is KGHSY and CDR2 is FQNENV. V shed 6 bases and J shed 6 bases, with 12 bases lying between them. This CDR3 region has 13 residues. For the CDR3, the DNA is TGTGCCAGCAGTTGGGGGCACGGTCAGCCCCAGCATTTT. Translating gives CASSWGHGQPQHF.

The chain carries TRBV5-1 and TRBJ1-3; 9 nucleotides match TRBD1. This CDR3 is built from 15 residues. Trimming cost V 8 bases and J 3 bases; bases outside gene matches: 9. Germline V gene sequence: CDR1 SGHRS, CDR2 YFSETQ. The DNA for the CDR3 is TGCGCCAGTTCAGTACAGGGGGCAAATGGAAACACCATATATTTT. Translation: CASSVQGANGNTIYF. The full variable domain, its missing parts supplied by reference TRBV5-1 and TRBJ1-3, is KAGVTQTPRYLIKTRGQQVTLSCSPISGHRSVSWYQQTPGQGLQFLFEYFSETQRNKGNFPGRFSGRQFSNSRSEMNVSTLELGDSALYLCASSVQGANGNTIYFGEGSWLTVV.

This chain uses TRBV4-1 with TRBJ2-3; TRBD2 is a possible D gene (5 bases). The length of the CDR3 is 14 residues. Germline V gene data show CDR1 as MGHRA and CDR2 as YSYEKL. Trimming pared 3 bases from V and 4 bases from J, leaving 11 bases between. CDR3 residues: CASSQGGPADTQYF. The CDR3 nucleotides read TGCGCCAGCAGCCAGGGCGGGCCGGCAGATACGCAGTATTTT.

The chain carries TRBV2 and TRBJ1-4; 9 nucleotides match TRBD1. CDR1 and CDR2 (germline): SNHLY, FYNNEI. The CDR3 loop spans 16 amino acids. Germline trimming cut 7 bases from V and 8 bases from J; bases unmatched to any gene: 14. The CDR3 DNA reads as TGTGCCAGCATGGACGGGACAGGGCGAATAGTCGAAAAACTGTTTTTT. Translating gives CASMDGTGRIVEKLFF.

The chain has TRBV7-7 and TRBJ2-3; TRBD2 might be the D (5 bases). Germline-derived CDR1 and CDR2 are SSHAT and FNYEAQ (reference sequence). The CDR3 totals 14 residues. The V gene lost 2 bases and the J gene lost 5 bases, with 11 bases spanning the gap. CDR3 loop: CASSLMGAGDTQYF. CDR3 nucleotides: TGTGCCAGCAGCTTAATGGGCGCGGGAGATACGCAGTATTTT.

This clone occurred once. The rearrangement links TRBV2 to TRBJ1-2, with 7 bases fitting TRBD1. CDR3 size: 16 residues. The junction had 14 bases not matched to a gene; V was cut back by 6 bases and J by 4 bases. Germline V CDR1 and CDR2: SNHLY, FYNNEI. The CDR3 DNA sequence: TGTGCCAGCAGGTTACGGACAGGCGTTTCCTCCTATGGCTACACCTTC. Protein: CASRLRTGVSSYGYTF.

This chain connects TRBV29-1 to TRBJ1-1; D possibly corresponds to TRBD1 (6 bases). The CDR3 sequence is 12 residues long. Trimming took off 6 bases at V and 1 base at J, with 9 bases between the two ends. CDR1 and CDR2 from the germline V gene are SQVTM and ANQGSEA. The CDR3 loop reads CSVTTGNTEAFF. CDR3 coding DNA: TGCAGCGTGACGACAGGGAACACTGAAGCTTTCTTT.

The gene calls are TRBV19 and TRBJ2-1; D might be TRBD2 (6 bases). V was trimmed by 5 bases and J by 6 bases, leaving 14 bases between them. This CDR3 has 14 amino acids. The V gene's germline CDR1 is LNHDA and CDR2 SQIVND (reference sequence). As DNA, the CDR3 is TGTGCCAGTAGTCCAACGGGACTCATCAATGAGCAGTTCTTC. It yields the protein CASSPTGLINEQFF.

The CDR3 DNA follows: TGTGCCAGCAGTTTAAAAGGGCAGGGGGCGCAAACGCAGTATTTT. Encoded protein: CASSLKGQGAQTQYF. The rearrangement uses TRBV27 and TRBJ2-3, with TRBD1 matching 8 bases. The germline CDR1 and CDR2 sequences are MNHEY and SMNVEV (reference sequence). The V and J ends lost 2 bases and 9 bases, in that order; junction bases with no gene match: 10. The CDR3 runs to 15 residues.

The DNA of the CDR3 is TGTGCCAGCACGAGGGACAGACATTACTCTGGAAACACCATATATTTT. The encoded protein is CASTRDRHYSGNTIYF. J is TRBJ1-3 and V is TRBV21-1; the DNA was not used to check the table's D call, TRBD1. TRBV21-1 is tagged as a pseudogene. The length of the CDR3 is 16 residues.

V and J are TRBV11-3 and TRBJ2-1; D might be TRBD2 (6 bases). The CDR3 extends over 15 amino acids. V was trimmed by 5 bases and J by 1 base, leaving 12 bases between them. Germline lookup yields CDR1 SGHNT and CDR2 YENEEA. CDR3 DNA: TGTGCCAGCAGCGCGGGGAGGATATCCTACAATGAGCAGTTCTTC. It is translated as CASSAGRISYNEQFF.

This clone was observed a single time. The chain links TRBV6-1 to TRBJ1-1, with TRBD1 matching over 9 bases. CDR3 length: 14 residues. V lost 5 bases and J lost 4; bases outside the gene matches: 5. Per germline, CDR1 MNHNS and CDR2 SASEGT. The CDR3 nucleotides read TGTGCCAGCAGTTTCCTGACAGGGGGCACTGAAGCTTTCTTT. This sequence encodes CASSFLTGGTEAFF.

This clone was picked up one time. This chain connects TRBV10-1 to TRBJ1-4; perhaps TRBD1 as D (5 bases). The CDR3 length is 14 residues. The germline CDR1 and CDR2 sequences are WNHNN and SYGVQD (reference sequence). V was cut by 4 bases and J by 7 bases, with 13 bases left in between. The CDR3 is CASSAAGQSEKLFF. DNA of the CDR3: TGCGCCAGCAGTGCAGCAGGGCAAAGTGAAAAACTGTTTTTT.